Listed below are T cell receptor beta chains from one sample, sequenced in a study of shared clonotypes between healthy human individuals. Clones were read by immunoSEQ multiplex PCR, and TCRdb kept only the in-frame ones, dropping some. This sample has 630,000 or so clones; 98% occur once, and the top ten carry 0.25% to 0.35%. The material sequenced was naive CD8+ T cells sorted from blood. These TCRs come from a man aged 25 to 40 in good health. The CDR3 runs from the conserved cysteine through the conserved F or W. The D gene is left open where the match is weak. Size is omitted from some rows. Given values are once, few, many or a class for expanded clones.

TRBV11-2	NA	NA	TRBJ1-5	CASSFDPNQPQHF	TGTGCCAGCAGCTTTGACCCTAATCAGCCCCAGCATTTT
TRBV4-1	TRBD2	NA	TRBJ2-7	CASSPRVTSGASSYEQYF	TGCGCCAGCAGCCCGAGGGTGACTAGCGGTGCGAGCTCCTACGAGCAGTACTTC
TRBV7-3	NA	NA	TRBJ1-2	CASSQGKYGYTF	TGTGCCAGCTCCCAGGGGAAATATGGCTACACCTTC
TRBV6-5	NA	NA	TRBJ2-3	CASSYSDIGTQYF	TGTGCCAGCAGTTACTCGGATATAGGGACGCAGTATTTT
TRBV10-3	NA	NA	TRBJ2-1	CAISDPGGGNNEQFF	TGTGCCATCAGTGACCCAGGGGGAGGGAACAATGAGCAGTTCTTC
TRBV7-9	TRBD2	NA	TRBJ2-7	CASTLKLAPTYEQYF	TGTGCCAGCACCTTGAAACTAGCGCCTACCTACGAGCAGTACTTC
TRBV14	NA	NA	TRBJ1-1	CASSQETGEAFF	TGTGCCAGCAGCCAAGAAACAGGTGAAGCTTTCTTT
TRBV28	NA	NA	TRBJ2-1	CASSFSSRRFF	TGTGCCAGCAGTTTTTCCTCGAGGCGGTTCTTC
TRBV27	TRBD2	NA	TRBJ2-7	CASKVCSGDTYEQYF	TGTGCCAGCAAGGTCTGTAGCGGGGATACCTACGAGCAGTACTTC
TRBV10-1	TRBD2	NA	TRBJ2-1	CASSELGLAGSDEQFF	TGCGCCAGCAGTGAGTTGGGACTAGCGGGGTCGGATGAGCAGTTCTTC
TRBV18	TRBD1	NA	TRBJ1-5	CASSQQGDLVGNQPQHF	TGTGCCAGCTCACAGCAGGGGGATTTGGTGGGCAATCAGCCCCAGCATTTT
TRBV5-6	NA	NA	TRBJ2-7	CASSLVGQIYEQYF	TGTGCCAGCAGCTTGGTTGGACAAATCTACGAGCAGTACTTC
TRBV9	NA	NA	TRBJ1-2	CASSPRPIIGGRNGYTF	TGTGCCAGCAGCCCCCGACCCATCATAGGAGGCAGGAATGGCTACACCTTC
TRBV4-1	NA	NA	TRBJ2-7	CASSHGQTYEQYF	TGCGCCAGCAGCCATGGACAGACTTACGAGCAGTACTTC
TRBV9	TRBD1	NA	TRBJ2-7	CASSPRTGDQTYEQYF	TGTGCCAGCAGCCCCCGGACAGGGGACCAGACCTACGAGCAGTACTTC
TRBV7-9	NA	NA	TRBJ2-7	CASSSRRRSSYEQYF	TGTGCCAGCAGCTCCCGTCGGAGGAGCTCCTACGAGCAGTACTTC
TRBV10-2	NA	NA	TRBJ2-3	CASTYKTTDTQYF	TGCGCCAGCACCTATAAGACTACAGATACGCAGTATTTT
TRBV2	TRBD1	NA	TRBJ2-1	CATIPGQGYNEQFF	TGTGCCACCATACCGGGACAGGGCTACAATGAGCAGTTCTTC
TRBV7-9	NA	NA	TRBJ1-1	CASSLRQGRETQEAFF	TGTGCCAGCAGCTTACGGCAGGGCCGAGAAACTCAAGAAGCTTTCTTT
TRBV10-1	TRBD2	NA	TRBJ2-1	CASSALAGDEQFF	TGCGCCAGCAGTGCACTAGCGGGAGATGAGCAGTTCTTC
TRBV4-2	TRBD2	NA	TRBJ2-2	CASAGGGEGTGELFF	TGTGCCAGTGCCGGGGGGGGAGAAGGCACCGGGGAGCTGTTTTTT
TRBV5-6	NA	few	TRBJ2-7	CASSLGSSYEQYF	TGTGCCAGCAGCTTGGGCAGCTCCTACGAGCAGTACTTC
TRBV27	NA	NA	TRBJ1-2	CASSSLDSGYTF	TGTGCCAGCAGTTCTTTAGACAGTGGCTACACCTTC
TRBV5-5	NA	once	TRBJ2-7	CASSLSWRARSSYEQYF	TGTGCCAGCAGCTTGTCCTGGCGGGCTAGGAGCTCCTACGAGCAGTACTTC
TRBV15	TRBD1	NA	TRBJ2-7	CATSIDRGSNEQYF	TGTGCCACCAGCATCGACAGGGGGAGCAACGAGCAGTACTTC
TRBV5-1	TRBD2	NA	TRBJ2-1	CASSPGTSGRSFNEQFF	TGCGCCAGCAGCCCCGGGACTAGCGGGAGGTCCTTTAATGAGCAGTTCTTC
TRBV15	NA	NA	TRBJ2-7	CATGQVSSYEQYF	TGTGCCACCGGTCAGGTTAGCTCCTACGAGCAGTACTTC
TRBV29-1	TRBD2	NA	TRBJ2-1	CSVYGTNNNEQFF	TGCAGCGTTTATGGGACTAACAACAATGAGCAGTTCTTC
TRBV7-6	NA	NA	TRBJ1-4	CASSLGPGEDEKLFF	TGTGCCAGCAGCTTGGGACCTGGAGAGGATGAAAAACTGTTTTTT
TRBV14	NA	once	TRBJ2-1	CASSPDNDNEQFF	TGTGCCAGCAGCCCTGATAACGACAATGAGCAGTTCTTC
TRBV29-1	NA	NA	TRBJ2-3	CSVVGHGPSTDTQYF	TGCAGCGTTGTTGGACACGGACCCAGCACAGATACGCAGTATTTT
TRBV29-1	NA	once	TRBJ2-5	CSVEETQYF	TGCAGCGTTGAAGAGACCCAGTACTTC
TRBV29-1	TRBD2	NA	TRBJ2-1	CSVGGLAESNEQFF	TGCAGCGTTGGGGGACTAGCGGAGTCCAATGAGCAGTTCTTC
TRBV6-5	NA	NA	TRBJ2-7	CASIPATGSYEQYF	TGTGCCAGCATCCCGGCCACAGGGTCCTACGAGCAGTACTTC
TRBV7-2	TRBD1	NA	TRBJ2-7	CASSLIGQGAYEQYF	TGTGCCAGCAGCTTAATCGGACAGGGGGCCTACGAGCAGTACTTC
TRBV11-3	TRBD1	NA	TRBJ2-1	CASSPGQASNEQFF	TGTGCCAGCAGCCCGGGACAGGCTTCCAATGAGCAGTTCTTC
TRBV28	NA	NA	TRBJ1-5	CASSFRGSNQPQHF	TGTGCCAGCAGTTTCAGGGGTTCTAATCAGCCCCAGCATTTT
TRBV27	NA	NA	TRBJ2-7	CASGPGSASYEQYF	TGTGCCAGCGGCCCCGGGAGCGCATCCTACGAGCAGTACTTC
TRBV14	NA	NA	TRBJ2-5	CASSQLGGGETQYF	TGTGCCAGCAGCCAATTGGGGGGAGGAGAGACCCAGTACTTC
TRBV6-5	NA	NA	TRBJ2-7	CASSSLLERTYEQYF	TGTGCCAGCAGTTCCCTATTAGAACGAACCTACGAGCAGTACTTC
TRBV10-3	TRBD2	NA	TRBJ2-3	CAISEGGGPDTQYF	TGTGCCATCAGTGAGGGCGGGGGGCCAGATACGCAGTATTTT
TRBV27	TRBD1	NA	TRBJ2-1	CASSSWTGLGNEQFF	TGTGCCAGCAGTTCGTGGACAGGTTTAGGGAATGAGCAGTTCTTC
TRBV28	NA	NA	TRBJ2-7	CASSLTGVAYEQYF	TGTGCCAGCAGTTTGACAGGCGTGGCCTACGAGCAGTACTTC
TRBV7-9	NA	NA	TRBJ1-1	CASSGGGNTEAFF	TGTGCCAGCAGCGGTGGAGGAAACACTGAAGCTTTCTTT
TRBV7-9	NA	NA	TRBJ1-2	CASSLPGLSYGYTF	TGTGCCAGCAGCCTCCCTGGCCTATCCTATGGCTACACCTTC
TRBV12-2	NA	NA	TRBJ2-7	CASRLNRLGQPSSYEQYF	TGTGCAAGTCGCTTAAATCGTTTGGGACAGCCAAGCTCCTACGAGCAGTACTTC
TRBV11-3	TRBD1	NA	TRBJ2-3	CASSKSTGLADTQYF	TGTGCCAGCAGCAAGTCGACAGGGCTCGCAGATACGCAGTATTTT
TRBV28	TRBD1	NA	TRBJ1-1	CASSCRDRSLCTEAFF	TGTGCCAGCAGTTGCCGGGACAGGTCGTTGTGCACTGAAGCTTTCTTT
TRBV28	TRBD2	NA	TRBJ2-3	CASSLGAGGHDSTDTQYF	TGTGCCAGCAGTTTGGGAGCGGGAGGGCACGATAGCACAGATACGCAGTATTTT
TRBV21-1	NA	NA	TRBJ2-7	CASSHVVSTYEQYF	TGTGCCAGCAGCCATGTCGTAAGCACCTACGAGCAGTACTTC
TRBV18	TRBD2	NA	TRBJ2-5	CASSPGLAGSAETQYF	TGTGCCAGCTCACCAGGACTAGCGGGATCTGCCGAGACCCAGTACTTC
TRBV18	NA	NA	TRBJ1-5	CASSPPAGGQPQHF	TGTGCCAGCTCACCACCGGCCGGCGGTCAGCCCCAGCATTTT
TRBV30	TRBD2	NA	TRBJ2-5	CAWSVPLAGVLSEETQYF	TGTGCCTGGAGTGTACCCCTAGCGGGAGTTTTGAGTGAGGAGACCCAGTACTTC
TRBV4-2	NA	NA	TRBJ2-7	CASRDDTYEQYF	TGTGCCAGCAGGGACGATACCTACGAGCAGTACTTC
TRBV7-6	NA	NA	TRBJ1-5	CASSLDSGQPQHF	TGTGCCAGCAGCTTAGATTCGGGTCAGCCCCAGCATTTT
TRBV5-1	TRBD1	NA	TRBJ1-2	CASSLYGDWDSYGYTF	TGCGCCAGCAGCTTGTACGGAGATTGGGACAGCTATGGCTACACCTTC
TRBV27	NA	NA	TRBJ2-2	CASSLSPPMGGELFF	TGTGCCAGCAGTTTATCCCCCCCTATGGGCGGGGAGCTGTTTTTT
TRBV4-2	TRBD1	NA	TRBJ1-5	CASSQEDRDNQPQHF	TGTGCCAGCAGCCAAGAGGACAGGGACAATCAGCCCCAGCATTTT
TRBV19	TRBD2	NA	TRBJ2-7	CASVAGAEQYF	TGTGCCAGTGTAGCGGGAGCGGAACAGTACTTC
TRBV6-5	NA	NA	TRBJ1-1	CASSYSAGGTEAFF	TGTGCCAGCAGTTACAGTGCGGGCGGCACTGAAGCTTTCTTT